This record looks at one T cell receptor beta chain sequence and its context. Its specificity is unknown. CDR1 MDHEN and CDR2 SYDVKM come from the germline V gene. Trimming pared 3 bases from V and 9 bases from J, leaving 11 bases between. This CDR3 region has 12 residues. The data were taken from a study of post-analysis software for immune sequencing data. General study results and limits: The five TRBV segments detected at higher frequency in patients than in controls included TRBV5-6, TRBV5-1 and TRBV20-1.

Prepared libraries of TCR beta cDNA carried unique molecular identifiers. Via MiXCR, TCRdb re-called the PCR reads, giving one row per CDR3 protein. The sample records fewer than 600,000 distinct CDR3 sequences, around 40% being singletons. The sample taken for sequencing was blood. The sequence was collected from a girl under 18 with multiple sclerosis. V usage is TRBV28 and J usage is TRBJ2-5; D remains unclear. CDR3 DNA: TGTGCCAGCAGTTTGGCTCCAAGCTCCCAGTACTTC. Its translation: CASSLAPSSQYF.